These 2 T cell receptor beta chains came from one sample sequenced in a study of CD8 T cells in ankylosing spondylitis. Study-level results: Eight highly homologous variants made up a TCR beta motif, and this motif appeared characteristic of ankylosing spondylitis blood.

For these receptors, no antigen is known. TCRdb fed the 5' RACE reads into MiXCR, producing one record per CDR3 protein. This table has some 840,000 distinct CDR3 sequences, roughly 12% appearing once. The specimen sequenced was blood, either unsorted or a sorted T cell fraction (not recorded which). The receptors were sampled from a male donor with ankylosing spondylitis.

This clonotype was seen only a few times. The genes are TRBV6-5 and TRBJ2-7; TRBD1 matches 7 bases. The germline V gene encodes CDR1 MNHEY and CDR2 SVGAGI. The length of the CDR3 is 15 residues. J was trimmed by 3 bases and V by 4 bases; bases with no gene match: 9. In DNA, the CDR3 is TGTGCCAGCAGTTCGACAGGGCTTATCAACTACGAGCAGTACTTC. This gives the protein CASSSTGLINYEQYF.

V usage is TRBV7-2 and J usage is TRBJ2-3; possibly TRBD1 for D (6 bases). The V and J ends lost 8 bases and 4 bases respectively, with 13 bases between them. Per the germline V gene, CDR1 is SGHTA and CDR2 is FQGNSA. This CDR3 spans 13 amino acids. CDR3 in DNA: TGTGCCAGCGCCCCCTCAGGGGCAGATACGCAGTATTTT. Protein: CASAPSGADTQYF.